The 11 T cell receptor beta chains reported below all come from one sample, sequenced in a study of T cell responses to AZD1222 COVID-19 vaccine. Data came from immunoSEQ multiplex PCR; TCRdb stores just in-frame clones and leaves some out. The repertoire consists of around 58,000 clones, with roughly 82% occurring once and the leading ten covering around 19%. This material consisted of peripheral blood, taken on day 0 of AZD1222 vaccination. These TCRs come from an adult in good health.

The chain uses TRBV16 and TRBJ2-7; D is perhaps TRBD2 (5 bases). The CDR3 covers 15 residues. CDR1 is KGHSY and CDR2 is FQNENV in the germline V gene. V lost 2 bases to trimming and J lost 2 bases, with 13 bases between them. The CDR3 DNA reads as TGTGCCAGCAGCCAAAGTTCCGGGATAACCTACGAGCAGTACGTC. Amino acid sequence: CASSQSSGITYEQYV.

The chain uses TRBV6-5 and TRBJ1-3; D not resolved. Trimming took off 5 bases at V and 0 bases at J, with 8 bases between the two ends. The CDR3 runs 14 residues. CDR1 is MNHEY, CDR2 SVGAGI, per germline. CDR3 DNA: TGTGCCAGCAGTAGCGAGAGCTCTGGAAACACCATATATTTT. Amino acid sequence: CASSSESSGNTIYF.

V gene TRBV7-2 combines with J gene TRBJ1-1; maybe TRBD1 (6 bases). The CDR3 covers 13 residues. Germline V gives CDR1 SGHTA, CDR2 FQGNSA. Trimming removed 5 bases from V and 6 bases from J, with 13 bases in between. CDR3 sequence reads: CASSPGQTPEAFF. The CDR3 nucleotides read TGTGCCAGCAGCCCCGGACAGACCCCTGAAGCTTTCTTT.

V usage is TRBV9 and J usage is TRBJ1-2, with a weak D call TRBD1 (5 bases). This CDR3 comprises 13 residues. Trimming left V 4 bases short and J 4 bases short, with 11 bases between. CDR1 is SGDLS and CDR2 is YYNGEE in the germline V gene. The DNA of the CDR3 is TGTGCCAGCAGCCCGGTGGGGGGCTATGGCTACACCTTC. It encodes CASSPVGGYGYTF.

The chain combines TRBV30 with TRBJ1-5, with TRBD1 matching 7 bases. The V gene end was trimmed by 0 bases and the J gene end by 11 bases; junction bases not matched to a gene: 7. CDR1 and CDR2 (germline): GTSNPN, SVGIG (reference sequence). CDR3 length: 13 residues. The CDR3 DNA sequence: TGTGCCTGGAGTGTACAGGGGAGTCTAGCCCAGCATTTT. Protein sequence: CAWSVQGSLAQHF.

The chain employs TRBV29-1 and TRBJ2-3; 7 positions match TRBD2. Germline lookup yields CDR1 SQVTM and CDR2 ANQGSEA. Trimming took 7 bases from V and 5 from J; bases not matched to a gene: 6. This CDR3 has 12 residues. The chain's CDR3 is CSASGEGDTQYF. Written as DNA, the CDR3 is TGCAGCGCCAGCGGGGAGGGAGATACGCAGTATTTT.

The V call is TRBV9, the J call TRBJ1-3, with D possibly being TRBD1 (5 bases). V gave up 0 bases and J gave up 7 bases, with 11 bases separating them. This CDR3 spans 14 amino acids. Germline V gives CDR1 SGDLS, CDR2 YYNGEE. CDR3 in amino acids: CASSVAGSGNTIYF. DNA for the CDR3: TGTGCCAGCAGCGTAGCAGGGAGTGGGAACACCATATATTTT.

With respect to this clone: Compared with germline, one end of the junction differs, possibly owing to a read error. CDR3 loop: CASSSANPPGQWNASF. DNA for the CDR3: TGTGCCAGCAGTTCGGCCAACCCTCCGGGACAGTGGAATGCAAGCTTC. This chain joins TRBV28 and TRBJ1-2; 7 nucleotides match TRBD1. There are 16 residues in the CDR3. Germline loops: CDR1 MDHEN, CDR2 SYDVKM.

V gene TRBV5-1 combines with J gene TRBJ2-6; maybe TRBD2 (5 bases). Germline-derived CDR1 and CDR2 are SGHRS and YFSETQ. The CDR3 consists of 15 residues. V was cut by 1 base and J by 4 bases, with 9 bases left in between. The CDR3 loop is CASSLRGPGANVLTF. CDR3 DNA sequence: TGCGCCAGCAGCTTGCGGGGTCCCGGGGCCAACGTCCTGACTTTC.

CDR3 sequence reads: CASSPGTSFNEQFF. The CDR3 coding sequence is TGTGCCAGCAGCCCCGGGACTAGTTTCAATGAGCAGTTCTTC. The chain links TRBV7-9 to TRBJ2-1; 8 bases match TRBD2. This CDR3 contains 14 residues. Germline CDR1 is SEHNR and CDR2 is FQNEAQ (reference sequence). The V and J ends lost 5 bases and 6 bases, in that order; junction bases with no gene match: 6.

The V and J genes are TRBV25-1 and TRBJ1-2; D might be TRBD1 (6 bases). This CDR3 is 14 amino acids long. In germline, CDR1 is MGHDK, CDR2 SYGVNS. Between the trimmed V and J ends, which lost 3 bases and 6 bases, there was a span of 14 bases. DNA for the CDR3: TGTGCCAGCAGTGACACCGGGACAAGAGATGGCTACACCTTC. The encoded protein is CASSDTGTRDGYTF.